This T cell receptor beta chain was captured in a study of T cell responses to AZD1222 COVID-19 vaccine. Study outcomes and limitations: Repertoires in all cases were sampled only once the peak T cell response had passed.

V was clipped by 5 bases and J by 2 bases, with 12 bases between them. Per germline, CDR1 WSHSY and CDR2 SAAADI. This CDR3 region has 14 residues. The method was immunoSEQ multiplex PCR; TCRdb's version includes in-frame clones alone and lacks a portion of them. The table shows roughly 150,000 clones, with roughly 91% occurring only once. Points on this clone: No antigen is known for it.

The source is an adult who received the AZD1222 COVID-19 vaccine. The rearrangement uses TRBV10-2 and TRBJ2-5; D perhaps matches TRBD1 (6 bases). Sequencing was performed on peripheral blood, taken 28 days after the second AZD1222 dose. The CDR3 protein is CASSKTGRQETQYF. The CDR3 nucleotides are TGCGCCAGCAGTAAGACAGGCCGACAAGAGACCCAGTACTTC.